This TCR beta chain was found in a study of blood T cells in healthy people across ages. Background on the study: When template switching was applied, about one barcoded beta molecule was captured per two T cells. Broader study findings: The percentage of naive T cells correlated strongly with TCR beta diversity.

The second PCR ran about 6 to 11 cycles with a sample-barcoded 5' primer and J-beta primers. Every cDNA molecule bore a tag from a template-switch adaptor containing 12 random nucleotides. Each CDR3 protein is one row after TCRdb ran MiXCR on the 5' RACE reads. Among 950,000 to 1,200,000 distinct CDR3 sequences, 35% to 40% were seen once, and the ten largest hold about an eighth. The CDR3 contains 16 residues. The V end was cut by 4 bases, the J end by 4 bases, with 20 bases between. CDR1 and CDR2 from the germline V gene are SGDLS and YYNGEE. This clonotype was seen more than once but under ten times. Its antigen is unknown.

The clonotype comes from a man aged 18-30 years in good health. Input material: blood. V usage is TRBV9 and J usage is TRBJ1-2; D unclear. CDR3 in amino acids: CASSSSRGEGTYGYTF. The DNA of the CDR3 is TGTGCCAGCAGCTCCTCCCGCGGGGAGGGTACCTATGGCTACACCTTC. The full variable domain, its missing parts supplied by reference TRBV9 and TRBJ1-2, is DSGVTQTPKHLITATGQRVTLRCSPRSGDLSVYWYQQSLDQGLQFLIQYYNGEERAKGNILERFSAQQFPDLHSELNLSSLELGDSALYFCASSSSRGEGTYGYTFGSGTRLTVV.